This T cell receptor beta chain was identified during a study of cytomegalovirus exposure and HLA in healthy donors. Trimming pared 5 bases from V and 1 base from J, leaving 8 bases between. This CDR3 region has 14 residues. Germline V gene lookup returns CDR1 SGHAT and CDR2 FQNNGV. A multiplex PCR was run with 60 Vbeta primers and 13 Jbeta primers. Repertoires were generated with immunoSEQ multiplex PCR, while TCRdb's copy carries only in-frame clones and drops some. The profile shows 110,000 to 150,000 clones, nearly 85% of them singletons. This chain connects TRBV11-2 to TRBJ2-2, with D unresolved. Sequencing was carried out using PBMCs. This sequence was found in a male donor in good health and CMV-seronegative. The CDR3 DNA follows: TGTGCCAGCAGCCCGGAGATGAACACCGGGGAGCTGTTTTTT. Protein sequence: CASSPEMNTGELFF.